This paragraph covers one T cell receptor (beta chain) sequence. The target antigen is unknown. The protocol was immunoSEQ multiplex PCR, while the TCRdb copy is restricted to in-frame clones and leaves out a portion. This sample carries around 150,000 clones, roughly 94% of them seen once, and the ten largest clones take roughly 1.3%. The CDR3 consists of 14 residues. Germline V gene sequence: CDR1 SGHAT, CDR2 FQNNGV. Trimming took off 5 bases at V and 8 bases at J, with 18 bases between the two ends. The sample originates from a study of T cell responses to AZD1222 COVID-19 vaccine. Across the whole study: Recipients boosted at about 4 weeks or about 12 weeks are pooled. Findings and limits, study-wide: Repertoires in all cases were sampled only once the peak T cell response had passed. White British ancestry dominated among donors, who included more females, and clonal diversity was possibly underestimated.

Sequenced here: peripheral blood, sampled on day 0 of AZD1222 vaccination. V gene TRBV11-2 combines with J gene TRBJ1-1, with D maybe TRBD1 (6 bases). The sequence came from an adult in good health. In DNA form, the CDR3 reads TGTGCCAGCAGCAGAACAGGGTATCGGTTGGAAGCTTTCTTT. This gives the protein CASSRTGYRLEAFF.